The source of this T cell receptor (beta chain) is a study of T-cell reconstitution after alpha-beta-depleted transplantation in children. Study-wide findings and caveats: Diversity and T-cell counts at one year after transplant derived mostly from new T cells. Alpha-beta T cells about two months after transplant reportedly derived from several hundred expanded graft clones.

Unique molecular identifiers were incorporated when the TCRbeta library was constructed. TCRdb reanalysed the PCR reads using MiXCR and keeps one entry per CDR3 protein. The table includes roughly 220,000 distinct CDR3 sequences, about 8.2% detected once. Germline V gene lookup returns CDR1 LGHNA and CDR2 YSLEER. V lost 4 bases to trimming and J lost 4 bases, with 10 bases between them. This CDR3 contains 13 residues. In this sample, this clonotype turned up many times. Antigen unknown. V is TRBV4-3 and J is TRBJ1-1; TRBD1 might be the D (6 bases). The source was PBMCs, mostly from graft donor cells, collected 360 days after TCRalphabeta/CD19-depleted stem cell transplant. The clonotype originates from a male patient aged 2 to 10 who had a stem cell transplant for acute myeloid leukemia, so the T cells may come from the graft donor. The CDR3 coding sequence is TGCGCCAGCAGCCTCAAGGGGGGCACTGAAGCTTTCTTT. As protein: CASSLKGGTEAFF.